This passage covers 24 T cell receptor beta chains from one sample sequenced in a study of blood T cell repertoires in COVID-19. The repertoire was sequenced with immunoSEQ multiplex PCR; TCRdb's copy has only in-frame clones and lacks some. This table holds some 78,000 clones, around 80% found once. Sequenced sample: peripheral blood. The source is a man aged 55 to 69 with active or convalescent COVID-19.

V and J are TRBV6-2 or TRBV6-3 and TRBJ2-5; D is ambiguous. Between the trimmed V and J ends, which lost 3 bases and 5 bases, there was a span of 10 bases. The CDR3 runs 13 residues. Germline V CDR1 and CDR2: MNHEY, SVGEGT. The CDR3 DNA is TGTGCCAGCAGTTATCCCTTCGGGGAGACCCAGTACTTC. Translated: CASSYPFGETQYF.

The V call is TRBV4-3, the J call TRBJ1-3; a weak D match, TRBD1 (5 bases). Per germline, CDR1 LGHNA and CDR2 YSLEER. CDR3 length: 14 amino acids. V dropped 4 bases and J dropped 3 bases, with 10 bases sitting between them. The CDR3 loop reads CASSPGQGGNTIYF. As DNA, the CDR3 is TGCGCCAGCAGCCCCGGCCAGGGTGGAAACACCATATATTTT.

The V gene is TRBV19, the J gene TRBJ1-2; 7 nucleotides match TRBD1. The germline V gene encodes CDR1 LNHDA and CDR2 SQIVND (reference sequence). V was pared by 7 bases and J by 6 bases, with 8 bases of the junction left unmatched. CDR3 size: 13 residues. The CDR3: CASTTGTVNGYTF. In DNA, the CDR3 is TGTGCCAGTACCACCGGGACAGTGAATGGCTACACCTTC.

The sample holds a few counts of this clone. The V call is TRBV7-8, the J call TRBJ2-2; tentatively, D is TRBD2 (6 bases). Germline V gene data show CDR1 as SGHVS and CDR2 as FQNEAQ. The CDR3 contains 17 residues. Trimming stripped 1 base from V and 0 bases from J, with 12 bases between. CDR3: CASSLVVAATNTGELFF. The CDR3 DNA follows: TGTGCCAGCAGCTTAGTCGTAGCGGCTACGAACACCGGGGAGCTGTTTTTT.

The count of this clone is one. CDR3 nucleotide sequence: TGTGCCACCAGCAGAGGGCCAGCGGGGGCTTACAATGAGCAGTTCTTC. Residues: CATSRGPAGAYNEQFF. The chain carries TRBV15 and TRBJ2-1, with TRBD2 matching over 8 bases. The V gene's germline CDR1 is LNHNV and CDR2 YYDKDF (reference sequence). The CDR3 loop spans 16 amino acids. Trimming removed 1 base from V and 4 bases from J; junction bases left unmatched: 6. Full variable domain (outside the CDR3, taken from reference TRBV15 and TRBJ2-1): DAMVIQNPRYQVTQFGKPVTLSCSQTLNHNVMYWYQQKSSQAPKLLFHYYDKDFNNEADTPDNFQSRRPNTSFCFLDIRSPGLGDTAMYLCATSRGPAGAYNEQFFGPGTRLTVL.

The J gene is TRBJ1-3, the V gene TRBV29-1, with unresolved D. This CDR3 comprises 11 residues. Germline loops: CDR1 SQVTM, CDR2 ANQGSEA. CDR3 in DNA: TGCGCCACAAGCTCTGGAAACACCATATATTTT. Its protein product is CATSSGNTIYF.

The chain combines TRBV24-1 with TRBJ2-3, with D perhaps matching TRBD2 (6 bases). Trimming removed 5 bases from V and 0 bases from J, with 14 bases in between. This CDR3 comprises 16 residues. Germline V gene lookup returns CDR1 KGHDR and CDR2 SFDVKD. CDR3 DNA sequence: TGTGCCACCAGTGGTGATGCAGGGACTAGCACAGATACGCAGTATTTT. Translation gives CATSGDAGTSTDTQYF.

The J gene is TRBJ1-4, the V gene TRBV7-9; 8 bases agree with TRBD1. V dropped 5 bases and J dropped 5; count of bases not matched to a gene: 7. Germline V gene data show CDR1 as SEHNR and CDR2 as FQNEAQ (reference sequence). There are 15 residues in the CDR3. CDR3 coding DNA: TGTGCCAGCAGCGCTCCGGGACAGGCGAATGAAAAACTGTTTTTT. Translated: CASSAPGQANEKLFF.

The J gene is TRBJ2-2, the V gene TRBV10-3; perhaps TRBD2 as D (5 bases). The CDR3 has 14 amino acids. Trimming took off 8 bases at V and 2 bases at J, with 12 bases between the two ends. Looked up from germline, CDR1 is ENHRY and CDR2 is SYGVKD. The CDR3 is CAIRGSGNTGELFF. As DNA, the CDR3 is TGTGCCATCCGAGGGTCGGGAAACACCGGGGAGCTGTTTTTT.

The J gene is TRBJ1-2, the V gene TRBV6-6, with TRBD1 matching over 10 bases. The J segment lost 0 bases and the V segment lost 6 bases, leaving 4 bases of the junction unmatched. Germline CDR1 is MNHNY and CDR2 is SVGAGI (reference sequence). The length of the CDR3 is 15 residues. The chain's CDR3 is CASSPGQGANYGYTF. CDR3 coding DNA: TGTGCCAGCAGCCCCGGACAGGGGGCTAACTATGGCTACACCTTC.

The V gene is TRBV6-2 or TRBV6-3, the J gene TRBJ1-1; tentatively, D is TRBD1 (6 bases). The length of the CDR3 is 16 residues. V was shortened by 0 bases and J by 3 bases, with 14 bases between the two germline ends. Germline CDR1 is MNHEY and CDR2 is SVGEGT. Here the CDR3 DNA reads TGTGCCAGCAGTTACTCTGCGGCGGGGGCCTACACTGAAGCTTTCTTT. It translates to CASSYSAAGAYTEAFF.

CDR3 nucleotide sequence: TGTGCCAGCAGTTACGGGTCCCCTAGCGGGGGGGCGTACACCGGGGAGCTGTTTTTT. This encodes CASSYGSPSGGAYTGELFF. This chain uses TRBV6-2 or TRBV6-3 with TRBJ2-2, with 12 bases aligning to TRBD2. Germline trimming cut 2 bases from V and 3 bases from J; bases unmatched to any gene: 10. Germline V gene lookup returns CDR1 MNHEY and CDR2 SVGEGT. The CDR3 sequence is 19 residues long.

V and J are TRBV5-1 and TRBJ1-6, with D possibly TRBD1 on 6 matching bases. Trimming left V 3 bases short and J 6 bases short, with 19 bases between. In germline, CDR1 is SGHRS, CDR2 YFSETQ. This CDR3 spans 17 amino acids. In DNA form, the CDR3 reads TGCGCCAGCAGCTCGACCTACAGGGAGTTGAGTAATTCACCCCTCCACTTT. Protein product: CASSSTYRELSNSPLHF.

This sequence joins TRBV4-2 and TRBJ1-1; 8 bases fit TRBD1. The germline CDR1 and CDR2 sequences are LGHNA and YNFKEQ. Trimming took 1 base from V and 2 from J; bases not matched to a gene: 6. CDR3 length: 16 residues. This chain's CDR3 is CASSQVGGQANTEAFF. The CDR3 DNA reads TGTGCCAGCAGCCAAGTAGGGGGACAGGCCAACACTGAAGCTTTCTTT.

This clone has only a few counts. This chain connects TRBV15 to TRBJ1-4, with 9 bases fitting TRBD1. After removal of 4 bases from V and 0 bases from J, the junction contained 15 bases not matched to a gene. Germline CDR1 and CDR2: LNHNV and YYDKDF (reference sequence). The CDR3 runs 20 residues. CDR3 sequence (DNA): TGTGCCACCAGCAAAACTACAGGGGGCATTAGTCCTGCAACTAATGAAAAACTGTTTTTT. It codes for CATSKTTGGISPATNEKLFF.

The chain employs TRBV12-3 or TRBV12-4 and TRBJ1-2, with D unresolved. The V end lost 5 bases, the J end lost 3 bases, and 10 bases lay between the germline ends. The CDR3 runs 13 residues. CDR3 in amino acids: CASSTQVYYGYTF. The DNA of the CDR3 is TGTGCCAGCAGTACTCAGGTGTACTATGGCTACACCTTC.

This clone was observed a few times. The CDR3 reads CASSYKGPNQPQHF. The CDR3 DNA reads as TGTGCCAGCAGTTACAAGGGGCCCAATCAGCCCCAGCATTTT. This sequence joins TRBV6-6 and TRBJ1-5; a possible D gene is TRBD1 (5 bases). CDR3 size: 14 residues. V shed 2 bases and J shed 3 bases, with 8 bases lying between them. Per the germline V gene, CDR1 is MNHNY and CDR2 is SVGAGI (reference sequence).

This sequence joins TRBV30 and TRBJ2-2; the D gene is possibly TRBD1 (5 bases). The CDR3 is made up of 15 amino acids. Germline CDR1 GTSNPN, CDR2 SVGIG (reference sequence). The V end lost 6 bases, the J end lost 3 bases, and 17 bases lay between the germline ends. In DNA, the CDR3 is TGTGCCTGTGGGCGTCAGGGCGCGGACACCGGGGAGCTGTTTTTT. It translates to CACGRQGADTGELFF. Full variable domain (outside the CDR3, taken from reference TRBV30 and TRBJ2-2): SQTIHQWPATLVQPVGSPLSLECTVEGTSNPNLYWYRQAAGRGLQLLFYSVGIGQISSEVPQNLSASRPQDRQFILSSKKLLLSDSGFYLCACGRQGADTGELFFGEGSRLTVL.

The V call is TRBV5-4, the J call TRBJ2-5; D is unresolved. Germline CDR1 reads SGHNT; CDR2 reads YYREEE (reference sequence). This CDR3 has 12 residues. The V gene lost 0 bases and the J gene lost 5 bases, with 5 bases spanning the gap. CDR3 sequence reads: CASSLDWETQYF. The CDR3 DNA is TGTGCCAGCAGCTTGGACTGGGAGACCCAGTACTTC.

CDR3 protein: CASSLSASSYNEQFF. The CDR3 DNA sequence: TGTGCCAGCAGCTTAAGCGCCAGCTCCTACAATGAGCAGTTCTTC. V and J are TRBV7-2 and TRBJ2-1; D ambiguous. This CDR3 has 15 amino acids. Trimming removed 2 bases from V and 0 bases from J, with 8 bases in between. The germline V gene encodes CDR1 SGHTA and CDR2 FQGNSA.

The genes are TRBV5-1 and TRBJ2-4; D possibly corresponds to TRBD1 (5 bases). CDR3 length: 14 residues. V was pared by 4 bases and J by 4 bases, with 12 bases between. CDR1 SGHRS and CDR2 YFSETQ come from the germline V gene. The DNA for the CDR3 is TGCGCCAGCAGCAGTCCAGGGCTAAAAAACATTCAGTACTTC. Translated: CASSSPGLKNIQYF.

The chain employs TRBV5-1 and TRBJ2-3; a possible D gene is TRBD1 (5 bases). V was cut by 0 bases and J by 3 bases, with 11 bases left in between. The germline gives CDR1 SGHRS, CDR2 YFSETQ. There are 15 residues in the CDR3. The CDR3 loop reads CASSLAGRGTDTQYF. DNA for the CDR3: TGCGCCAGCAGCTTGGCCGGAAGGGGAACAGATACGCAGTATTTT.

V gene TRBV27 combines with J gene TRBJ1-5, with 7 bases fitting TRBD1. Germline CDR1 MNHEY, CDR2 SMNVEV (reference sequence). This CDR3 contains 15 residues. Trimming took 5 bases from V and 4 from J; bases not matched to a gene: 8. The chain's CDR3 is CASSPPDRLNQPQHF. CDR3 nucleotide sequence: TGTGCCAGCAGTCCTCCGGACAGGCTTAATCAGCCCCAGCATTTT.

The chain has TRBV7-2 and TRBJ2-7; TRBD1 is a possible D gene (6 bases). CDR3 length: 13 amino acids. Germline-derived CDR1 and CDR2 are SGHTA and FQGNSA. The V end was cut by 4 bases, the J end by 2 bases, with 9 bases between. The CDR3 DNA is TGTGCCAGCAGCTCTCGGACAGCCTACGAGCAGTACTTC. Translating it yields CASSSRTAYEQYF.